This TCR beta chain appears in the sequencing data of a study of early T cells in non-severe SARS-CoV-2 infection. Study at large: Sequenced bulk RNA came from whole blood that was unsorted, and chains were unpaired. Study conclusions and caveats: VDJdb matching, biased toward anti-spike CD8 responses, missed private and CD4 specificities.

CDR1 is SQVTM, CDR2 ANQGSEA, per germline. V trimming: 3 bases; J trimming: 0 bases; junction bases outside the gene matches: 4. CDR3 length equals 14 residues. As regards this clonotype: The antigen remains undetermined.

As part of library construction, unique molecular identifiers were attached to individual cDNA molecules. TCRdb reprocessed the 5' RACE reads with MiXCR, giving one entry per CDR3 protein. The sample has around 80,000 distinct CDR3 sequences, approximately 10% seen once. This receptor was taken from an adult who was a healthcare worker with PCR-confirmed SARS-CoV-2 infection or an uninfected control (not recorded which). Here the sequenced sample was whole blood, taken at baseline. This chain connects TRBV29-1 to TRBJ1-1; TRBD1 matches at 7 bases. CDR3 loop: CSVDRTGMNTEAFF. In DNA, the CDR3 is TGCAGCGTTGATCGGACAGGAATGAACACTGAAGCTTTCTTT.